The 32 T cell receptor beta chains presented below share a single source sample, sequenced in a study of T cell repertoires in cytomegalovirus infection (dated by TCRdb to about 2019). What this sample's treatment or condition label stands for: in vitro stimulation with specific CMV peptide epitopes to enrich CMV-specific T cells. TCRdb records Illumina HiSeq 1500 as the sequencer. TCRdb reanalyzed the raw reads on its own, using fastp at Q25 for trimming and MiXCR for clone calling, and kept in-frame beta chains. Rows are combined by CDR3 protein, so each entry shows the most common genes and DNA. In all, the sample holds approximately 110,000 distinct CDR3 sequences, and over 30% of those were seen once. The leading ten clones occupy approximately 41% of the sample. Their cognate antigens are unknown. This material consisted of CD8+ T cells from cultured PBMCs, taken from culture after CMV antigen stimulation. The origin of the receptors is a human donor in good health (CMV status not recorded). Some clones in this sample may be carry-over from other donors' samples.

In its sample, this clonotype was seen a few times. This chain uses TRBV12-5 with TRBJ1-1; 9 nucleotides match TRBD1. The junction had 4 bases not matched to a gene; V was cut back by 7 bases and J by 1 base. Germline V gives CDR1 LGHNT, CDR2 FRNRAP. The CDR3 length is 14 residues. The chain's CDR3 is CASAVTGGNTEAFF. The CDR3 bases are TGTGCTAGTGCCGTGACAGGGGGGAACACTGAAGCTTTCTTT.

This clonotype was observed a single time. The rearrangement joins TRBV15 to TRBJ2-5; D unclear. The CDR3 has 13 amino acids. V lost 4 bases and J lost 2, with 8 bases in between. Per germline, CDR1 LNHNV and CDR2 YYDKDF (reference sequence). CDR3 DNA sequence: TGTGCCACCAGCATAGTGGGGCAAGAGACCCAGTACTTC. Amino acid sequence: CATSIVGQETQYF. The whole variable domain, filled in from reference TRBV15 and TRBJ2-5, reads DAMVIQNPRYQVTQFGKPVTLSCSQTLNHNVMYWYQQKSSQAPKLLFHYYDKDFNNEADTPDNFQSRRPNTSFCFLDIRSPGLGDTAMYLCATSIVGQETQYFGPGTRLLVL.

V is TRBV27 and J is TRBJ2-3, with D possibly TRBD1 on 5 matching bases. Germline V lookup: CDR1 MNHEY, CDR2 SMNVEV (reference sequence). This CDR3 has 14 residues. Trimming left V 5 bases short and J 2 bases short, with 11 bases between. CDR3 amino acids: CASSRRGPTDTQYF. In DNA, the CDR3 is TGTGCCAGCAGTCGTAGGGGTCCCACAGATACGCAGTATTTT.

This chain connects TRBV3-1 to TRBJ2-7; the D gene is possibly TRBD2 (6 bases). This CDR3 is built from 14 residues. Germline V gene data show CDR1 as LGHDT and CDR2 as YNNKEL (reference sequence). V lost 1 base and J lost 5, with 12 bases in between. CDR3 protein: CASSQVGGLNEQYF. The CDR3, as DNA: TGTGCCAGCAGCCAAGTCGGAGGGCTCAACGAGCAGTACTTC.

The chain has TRBV14 and TRBJ1-2; unclear D gene. The CDR3 has 15 amino acids. Per germline, CDR1 SGHDN and CDR2 FVKESK. V gave up 2 bases and J gave up 0 bases, with 10 bases separating them. This CDR3 is CASSQRHSSNYGYTF. CDR3 nucleotides: TGTGCCAGCAGCCAACGACACTCATCTAACTATGGCTACACCTTC. The full variable domain, rest sourced from reference TRBV14 and TRBJ1-2, is EAGVTQFPSHSVIEKGQTVTLRCDPISGHDNLYWYRRVMGKEIKFLLHFVKESKQDESGMPNNRFLAERTGGTYSTLKVQPAELEDSGVYFCASSQRHSSNYGYTFGSGTRLTVV.

In this sample, this clonotype turned up many times. This rearrangement joins TRBV7-8 to TRBJ1-6; TRBD1 is a possible D gene (5 bases). This CDR3 comprises 15 residues. The ends were cut back, 5 bases at V and 6 bases at J, with 14 bases in the middle. The germline V gene encodes CDR1 SGHVS and CDR2 FQNEAQ. The CDR3 DNA is TGTGCCAGCAGCGTCATAAGGGACCCTAATTCACCCCTCCACTTT. It is translated as CASSVIRDPNSPLHF.

The V call is TRBV7-9, the J call TRBJ2-1, with 11 bases that match TRBD2. Germline values: CDR1 SEHNR, CDR2 FQNEAQ (reference sequence). This CDR3 is 17 amino acids long. Unmatched junction bases numbered 7, after V lost 2 bases and J lost 4 bases. The CDR3 nucleotides read TGTGCCAGCAGCTTACCGACTAGCGGGGCGGGTTACAATGAGCAGTTCTTC. It translates to CASSLPTSGAGYNEQFF.

This clonotype was counted a single time. V usage is TRBV15 and J usage is TRBJ1-4; TRBD1 matches 8 bases. Trimming removed 2 bases from V and 4 bases from J; junction bases left unmatched: 3. The CDR3 sequence is 15 residues long. Germline lookup yields CDR1 LNHNV and CDR2 YYDKDF (reference sequence). As DNA, the CDR3 is TGTGCCACCAGCAGAACGACAGGGGATAATGAAAAACTGTTTTTT. This sequence encodes CATSRTTGDNEKLFF.

J is TRBJ2-5 and V is TRBV7-4, with 11 bases matching TRBD2. The CDR3 is made up of 15 amino acids. CDR1 and CDR2 from the germline V gene are SGHVT and SQSDAQ. Losses at the gene ends were 5 bases for V and 7 bases for J; bases not matched to a gene: 9. The CDR3 bases are TGTGCCAGCAGCCATGCTAGCGGGGGGTCCGCGACCCAGTACTTC. Translation gives CASSHASGGSATQYF.

The chain recombines TRBV27 with TRBJ2-7; D gene uncertain. The CDR3 is 14 amino acids. Germline loops: CDR1 MNHEY, CDR2 SMNVEV (reference sequence). V was cut by 3 bases and J by 4 bases, with 13 bases left in between. CDR3 DNA: TGTGCCAGCAGTTTCGGGCCAACCGGATACGAGCAGTACTTC. Its protein is CASSFGPTGYEQYF.

This chain links TRBV28 with TRBJ2-7; tentatively, D is TRBD2 (6 bases). In germline, CDR1 is MDHEN, CDR2 SYDVKM. The CDR3 is 15 residues long. V was trimmed by 3 bases and J by 4 bases, leaving 16 bases between them. CDR3 residues: CASSLVGAGSYEQYF. The DNA for the CDR3 is TGTGCCAGCAGTTTGGTCGGGGCGGGGTCTTACGAGCAGTACTTC.

The chain is built from TRBV5-1 and TRBJ1-4; D not resolved. Germline V gene lookup returns CDR1 SGHRS and CDR2 YFSETQ. The CDR3 covers 16 residues. V lost 1 base to trimming and J lost 0 bases, with 10 bases between them. In nucleotides, the CDR3 is TGCGCCAGCAGCTTGCACAGCCCGGCAACTAATGAAAAACTGTTTTTT. It codes for CASSLHSPATNEKLFF. The full variable domain, its missing parts supplied by reference TRBV5-1 and TRBJ1-4, is KAGVTQTPRYLIKTRGQQVTLSCSPISGHRSVSWYQQTPGQGLQFLFEYFSETQRNKGNFPGRFSGRQFSNSRSEMNVSTLELGDSALYLCASSLHSPATNEKLFFGSGTQLSVL.

The rearrangement uses TRBV5-4 and TRBJ2-7, with 7 bases aligning to TRBD1. Germline lookup yields CDR1 SGHNT and CDR2 YYREEE (reference sequence). The CDR3 sequence is 15 residues long. V was clipped by 3 bases and J by 3 bases; unmatched bases: 9. CDR3 protein: CASSSLGGGFYEQYF. For the CDR3, the DNA is TGTGCCAGCAGCTCGCTAGGGGGCGGATTCTACGAGCAGTACTTC.

This clonotype came up many times. This chain joins TRBV7-8 and TRBJ2-7; the D gene is possibly TRBD1 (6 bases). The ends were cut back, 2 bases at V and 3 bases at J, with 17 bases in the middle. Germline values: CDR1 SGHVS, CDR2 FQNEAQ. The CDR3 covers 16 residues. The chain's CDR3 is CASSLNLDDRSYEQYF. CDR3 nucleotides: TGTGCCAGCAGCTTAAACTTAGATGACAGGAGCTACGAGCAGTACTTC.

The gene calls are TRBV5-5 and TRBJ2-2, with D possibly matching TRBD2 (6 bases). Germline-derived CDR1 and CDR2 are SGHKS and YYEKEE (reference sequence). This CDR3 is 15 amino acids long. Trimming left V 2 bases short and J 5 bases short, with 13 bases between. CDR3 residues: CASSFSTLATGELFF. Written as DNA, the CDR3 is TGTGCCAGCAGCTTTTCGACTCTAGCGACCGGGGAGCTGTTTTTT.

This clonotype has at least ten counts. The chain uses TRBV27 and TRBJ1-1, with D perhaps matching TRBD1 (5 bases). The CDR3 length is 14 residues. Germline-derived CDR1 and CDR2 are MNHEY and SMNVEV (reference sequence). Trimming pared 5 bases from V and 3 bases from J, leaving 13 bases between. The CDR3 DNA is TGTGCCAGCAGTCCCCTAGGGGCGGACACTGAAGCTTTCTTT. It is translated as CASSPLGADTEAFF.

The table lists this clonotype with a few counts. This sequence joins TRBV6-6 and TRBJ1-5, with a possible D match to TRBD1 (5 bases). Trimming took off 6 bases at V and 0 bases at J, with 18 bases between the two ends. CDR1 is MNHNY and CDR2 is SVGAGI in the germline V gene (reference sequence). The CDR3 length is 17 residues. CDR3 in DNA: TGTGCCAGCAGACGATATGACGGGGGAGGTAGCAATCAGCCCCAGCATTTT. The encoded protein is CASRRYDGGGSNQPQHF.

This clonotype has only a few counts. This chain uses TRBV5-8 with TRBJ1-5; D gene unclear. The CDR3 is 18 residues long. Trimming pared 3 bases from V and 0 bases from J, leaving 19 bases between. Germline V gives CDR1 SGHTS, CDR2 YDEGEE. CDR3 region: CASSWALGLGYSNQPQHF. CDR3 in DNA: TGTGCCAGCAGCTGGGCCTTAGGGTTGGGATATAGCAATCAGCCCCAGCATTTT.

This chain links TRBV5-6 with TRBJ2-2, with TRBD1 identical over 7 bases. With 3 bases clipped from V and 3 bases from J, the junction kept 5 bases outside the gene matches. Germline values: CDR1 SGHDT, CDR2 YYEEEE. The CDR3 length is 15 residues. The CDR3 sequence: CASSSDRVDTGELFF. The CDR3 DNA follows: TGTGCCAGCAGCTCCGACAGGGTCGACACCGGGGAGCTGTTTTTT.

This clonotype has a handful of counts. The chain uses TRBV27 and TRBJ2-3; D gene uncertain. The germline V and J ends were trimmed by 5 bases and 0 bases, with 12 bases remaining between them. Germline V gene sequence: CDR1 MNHEY, CDR2 SMNVEV (reference sequence). The CDR3 sequence is 15 residues long. CDR3 region: CASSTQKSSTDTQYF. The CDR3 nucleotides read TGTGCCAGCAGTACACAGAAGTCTAGCACAGATACGCAGTATTTT.

V usage is TRBV6-5 and J usage is TRBJ1-6, with 7 bases identical to TRBD1. Trimming cost V 1 base and J 7 bases; bases outside gene matches: 7. The CDR3 spans 16 residues. Looked up from germline, CDR1 is MNHEY and CDR2 is SVGAGI. As DNA, the CDR3 is TGTGCCAGCAGTTACTACCCAGGGGGGCGGAATTCACCCCTCCACTTT. It yields the protein CASSYYPGGRNSPLHF.

This rearrangement joins TRBV2 to TRBJ2-2; D possibly corresponds to TRBD2 (6 bases). Germline-derived CDR1 and CDR2 are SNHLY and FYNNEI. The CDR3 has 15 residues. V was shortened by 1 base and J by 6 bases, with 12 bases between the two germline ends. As DNA, the CDR3 is TGTGCCAGCAGTGAAGAGTGGGGGGAAGCCGGGGAGCTGTTTTTT. As protein: CASSEEWGEAGELFF.

This clonotype was found a few times. This chain uses TRBV19 with TRBJ1-2, with a possible D match to TRBD1 (5 bases). Germline loops: CDR1 LNHDA, CDR2 SQIVND (reference sequence). V was trimmed by 10 bases and J by 7 bases, leaving 10 bases between them. The CDR3 extends over 10 amino acids. In nucleotides, the CDR3 is TGTGCCACAAGGACAACTGGCTACACCTTC. Amino acid sequence: CATRTTGYTF.

This clonotype has only one observation. CDR3 nucleotides: TGTGCCAGCAGCCAAGAGGGGTTTATGGAGACCCAGTACTTC. Translating gives CASSQEGFMETQYF. This chain links TRBV3-1 with TRBJ2-5; D is undetermined. The V end was cut by 0 bases, the J end by 5 bases, with 10 bases between. CDR3 size: 14 residues. Germline CDR1 reads LGHDT; CDR2 reads YNNKEL (reference sequence).

This clonotype was observed a handful of times. The chain employs TRBV2 and TRBJ2-3; possibly TRBD2 for D (7 bases). Germline values: CDR1 SNHLY, CDR2 FYNNEI. This CDR3 comprises 13 residues. Between the trimmed V and J ends, which lost 11 bases and 2 bases, there was a span of 14 bases. CDR3 DNA: TGTGCCGACTGGGGGGGCTCCACAGATACGCAGTATTTT. It encodes CADWGGSTDTQYF.

The chain is built from TRBV27 and TRBJ1-2; TRBD1 agrees at 8 bases. V was pared by 5 bases and J by 4 bases, with 9 bases of the junction left unmatched. CDR3 length: 15 amino acids. Looked up from germline, CDR1 is MNHEY and CDR2 is SMNVEV (reference sequence). DNA of the CDR3: TGTGCCAGCAGTCCGACGGGACAGGTTTCCTATGGCTACACCTTC. It translates to CASSPTGQVSYGYTF.

The rearrangement uses TRBV7-2 and TRBJ2-1; 16 nucleotides match TRBD2. The CDR3 consists of 21 residues. Per germline, CDR1 SGHTA and CDR2 FQGNSA. The ends lost 5 bases at V and 6 bases at J; junction bases unmatched: 19. In DNA form, the CDR3 reads TGTGCCAGCAGCCCCACCGGAGGGACTAGCGGGGGGGCGCAGGGGGGCAATGAGCAGTTCTTC. It yields the protein CASSPTGGTSGGAQGGNEQFF.

This clonotype was counted ten times or more. The chain links TRBV7-2 to TRBJ2-5; no clear D. The V end was cut by 2 bases, the J end by 2 bases, with 9 bases between. The CDR3 loop spans 14 amino acids. The germline CDR1 and CDR2 sequences are SGHTA and FQGNSA. Here the CDR3 reads CASSLNGVQETQYF. As DNA, the CDR3 is TGTGCCAGCAGCTTAAACGGAGTACAAGAGACCCAGTACTTC.

This clonotype was seen repeatedly, ten times or more. The CDR3 region is CASSYGGGGYTF. CDR3 coding DNA: TGTGCCAGCAGTTATGGGGGGGGCGGCTACACCTTC. This chain joins TRBV6-5 and TRBJ1-2; a weak D match, TRBD1 (6 bases). The V end was cut by 3 bases, the J end by 8 bases, with 10 bases between. The CDR3 runs to 12 residues. Per the germline V gene, CDR1 is MNHEY and CDR2 is SVGAGI.

The chain couples TRBV20-1 to TRBJ2-2, with 10 bases that match TRBD2. Trimming at V came to 6 bases and at J to 5 bases, leaving 12 bases not matched to a gene. CDR1 is DFQATT, CDR2 SNEGSKA, per germline (reference sequence). The CDR3 covers 16 residues. As DNA, the CDR3 is TGCAGTGCCCCGATACTAGCGGGGCCGAGAACCGGGGAGCTGTTTTTT. It translates to CSAPILAGPRTGELFF.

The chain links TRBV7-6 to TRBJ2-7, with 8 bases aligning to TRBD2. The CDR3 covers 13 residues. With 5 bases clipped from V and 5 bases from J, the junction kept 5 bases outside the gene matches. Germline loops: CDR1 SGHVS, CDR2 FNYEAQ. The CDR3 DNA reads as TGTGCCAGCAGCCCGGGACTAGGAGACGAGCAGTACTTC. This encodes CASSPGLGDEQYF.

At least ten counts were recorded for this clonotype. V gene TRBV6-1 combines with J gene TRBJ1-2; tentative D call: TRBD1 (5 bases). The V and J ends lost 4 bases and 1 base respectively, with 10 bases between them. The CDR3 covers 14 residues. Germline CDR1 MNHNS, CDR2 SASEGT. CDR3: CASSGPGSNYGYTF. The CDR3 nucleotides are TGTGCCAGCAGTGGGCCAGGGAGTAACTATGGCTACACCTTC.